Here is one T cell receptor beta chain with its context. These data belong to a study of blood T cell repertoires in COVID-19. Study-wide context: COVID-19 samples from acute and convalescent phases originated in the United States, Italy and Spain.

TCRdb keeps only in-frame clones here, not all; method: immunoSEQ multiplex PCR. The sample records roughly 190,000 clones, around 83% being singletons. Trimming left V 4 bases short and J 2 bases short, with 12 bases between. The CDR3 length is 14 residues. Material for sequencing was peripheral blood. The clonotype originates from a man in his forties or fifties with active or convalescent COVID-19. The chain has TRBV23-1 and TRBJ2-7, with a tentative D call TRBD2 (5 bases). TRBV23-1 is an ORF, and what it does is uncertain. This CDR3 reads CASSPPGGAYEQYF. In nucleotides, the CDR3 is TGCGCCAGCAGTCCCCCCGGAGGCGCCTACGAGCAGTACTTC.